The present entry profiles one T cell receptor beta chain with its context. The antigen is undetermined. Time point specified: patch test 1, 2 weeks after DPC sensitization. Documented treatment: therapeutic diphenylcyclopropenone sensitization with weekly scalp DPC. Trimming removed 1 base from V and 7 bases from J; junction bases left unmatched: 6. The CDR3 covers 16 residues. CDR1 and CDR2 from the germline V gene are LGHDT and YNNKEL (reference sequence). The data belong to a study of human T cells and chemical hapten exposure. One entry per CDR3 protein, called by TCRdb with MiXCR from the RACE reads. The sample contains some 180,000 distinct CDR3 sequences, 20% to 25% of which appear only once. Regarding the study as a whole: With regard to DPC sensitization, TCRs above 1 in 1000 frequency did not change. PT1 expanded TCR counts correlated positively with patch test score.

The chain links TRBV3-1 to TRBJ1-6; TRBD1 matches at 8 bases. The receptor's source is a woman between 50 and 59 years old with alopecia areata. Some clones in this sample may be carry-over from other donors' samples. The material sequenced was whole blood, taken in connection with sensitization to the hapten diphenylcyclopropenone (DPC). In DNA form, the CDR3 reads TGTGCCAGCAGCCAAGGAATTAGACAGGGGAATTCACCCCTCCACTTT. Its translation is CASSQGIRQGNSPLHF.